A single sample gave rise to the 3 T cell receptor beta chains below, sequenced in a study of early T cells in non-severe SARS-CoV-2 infection. TCRdb re-called the 5' RACE reads with MiXCR, one entry per CDR3 protein. The table has tens of thousands of distinct CDR3 sequences, 9.5% to 15% seen once. This sample comprised whole blood, obtained at baseline. These receptors were collected from an adult who was a healthcare worker with PCR-confirmed SARS-CoV-2 infection or an uninfected control (not recorded which). The donor label of this sample is uncertain.

The sample holds one count of this clonotype. The J gene is TRBJ1-1, the V gene TRBV12-3 or TRBV12-4, with a weak D call TRBD1 (5 bases). Between the trimmed V and J ends, which lost 4 bases and 10 bases, there was a span of 10 bases. CDR3 length: 11 residues. The CDR3 sequence: CASSWGLGAFF. CDR3 sequence (DNA): TGTGCCAGCAGTTGGGGGTTGGGAGCTTTCTTT.

The V gene is TRBV7-2, the J gene TRBJ2-3; no definite D call. The V and J ends lost 3 bases and 4 bases respectively, with 8 bases between them. This CDR3 comprises 13 residues. Germline V lookup: CDR1 SGHTA, CDR2 FQGNSA. This chain's CDR3 is CASSFVFADTQYF. CDR3 sequence (DNA): TGTGCCAGCAGCTTTGTCTTCGCAGATACGCAGTATTTT.

This clonotype was counted ten times or more. This sequence joins TRBV20-1 and TRBJ2-3; TRBD2 agrees at 8 bases. CDR3 length: 13 residues. Germline trimming cut 2 bases from V and 6 bases from J; bases unmatched to any gene: 4. Germline V gives CDR1 DFQATT, CDR2 SNEGSKA (reference sequence). CDR3 region: CSARLAGSDTQYF. Here the CDR3 DNA reads TGCAGTGCTAGACTAGCGGGCTCTGATACGCAGTATTTT.